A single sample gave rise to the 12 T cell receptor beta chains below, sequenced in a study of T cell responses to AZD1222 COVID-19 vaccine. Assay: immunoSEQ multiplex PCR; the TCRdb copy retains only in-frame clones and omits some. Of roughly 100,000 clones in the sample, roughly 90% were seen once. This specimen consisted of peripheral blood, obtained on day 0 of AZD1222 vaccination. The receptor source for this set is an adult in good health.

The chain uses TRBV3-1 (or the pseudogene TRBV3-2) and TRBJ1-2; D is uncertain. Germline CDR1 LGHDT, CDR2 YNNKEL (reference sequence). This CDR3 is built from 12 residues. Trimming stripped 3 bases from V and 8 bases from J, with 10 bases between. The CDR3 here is CASSHPRAGYTF. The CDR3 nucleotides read TGTGCCAGCAGCCACCCTCGGGCCGGCTACACCTTC.

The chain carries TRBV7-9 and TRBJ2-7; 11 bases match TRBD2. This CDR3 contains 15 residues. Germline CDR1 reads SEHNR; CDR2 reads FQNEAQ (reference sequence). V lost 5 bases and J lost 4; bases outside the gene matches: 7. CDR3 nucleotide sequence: TGTGCCAGCAGCACAGGGACTAGCGGCCTGTACGAGCAGTACTTC. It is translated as CASSTGTSGLYEQYF.

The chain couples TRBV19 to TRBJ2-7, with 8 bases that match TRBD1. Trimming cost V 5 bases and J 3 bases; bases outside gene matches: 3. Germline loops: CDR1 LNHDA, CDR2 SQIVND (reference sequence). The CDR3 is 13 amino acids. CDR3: CASSEDRDYEQYF. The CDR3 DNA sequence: TGTGCCAGTAGTGAGGACAGGGACTACGAGCAGTACTTC. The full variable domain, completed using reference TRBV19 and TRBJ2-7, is DGGITQSPKYLFRKEGQNVTLSCEQNLNHDAMYWYRQDPGQGLRLIYYSQIVNDFQKGDIAEGYSVSREKKESFPLTVTSAQKNPTAFYLCASSEDRDYEQYFGPGTRLTVT.

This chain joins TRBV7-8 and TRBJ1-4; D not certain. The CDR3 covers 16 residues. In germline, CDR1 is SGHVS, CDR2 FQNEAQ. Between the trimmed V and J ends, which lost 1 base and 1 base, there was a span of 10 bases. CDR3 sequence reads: CASSLENSGTNEKLFF. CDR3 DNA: TGTGCCAGCAGCTTAGAAAACAGTGGAACTAATGAAAAACTGTTTTTT.

The CDR3 is CASTSQDHNEQFF. CDR3 sequence (DNA): TGTGCCAGCACCAGCCAGGACCACAATGAGCAGTTCTTC. V and J are TRBV12-3 or TRBV12-4 and TRBJ2-1; D unresolved. The CDR3 covers 13 residues. Trimming removed 7 bases at V and 5 bases at J, with 12 bases between.

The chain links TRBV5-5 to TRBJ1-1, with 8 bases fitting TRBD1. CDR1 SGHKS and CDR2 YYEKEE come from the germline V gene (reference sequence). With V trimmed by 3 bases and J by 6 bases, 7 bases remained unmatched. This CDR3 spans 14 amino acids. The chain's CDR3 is CASSSRTGYPEAFF. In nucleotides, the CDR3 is TGTGCCAGCAGCTCCAGGACAGGGTATCCTGAAGCTTTCTTT.

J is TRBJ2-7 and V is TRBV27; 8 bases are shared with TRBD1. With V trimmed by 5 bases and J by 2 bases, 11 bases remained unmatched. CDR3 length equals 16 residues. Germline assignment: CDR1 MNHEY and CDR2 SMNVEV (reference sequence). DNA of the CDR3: TGTGCCAGCAGTCGTATTGGACAGGGAAGACCCTACGAGCAGTACTTC. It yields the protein CASSRIGQGRPYEQYF.

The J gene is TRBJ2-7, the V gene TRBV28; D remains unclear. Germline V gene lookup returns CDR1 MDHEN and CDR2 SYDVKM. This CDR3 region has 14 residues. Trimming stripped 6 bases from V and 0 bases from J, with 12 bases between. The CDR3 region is CASRTQPASYEQYF. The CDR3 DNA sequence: TGTGCCAGCAGGACCCAACCCGCCTCCTACGAGCAGTACTTC.

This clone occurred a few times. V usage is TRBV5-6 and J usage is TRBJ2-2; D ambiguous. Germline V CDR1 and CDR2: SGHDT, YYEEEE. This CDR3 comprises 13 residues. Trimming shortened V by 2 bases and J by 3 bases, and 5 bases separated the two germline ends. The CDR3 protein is CASSLWDTGELFF. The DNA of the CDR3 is TGTGCCAGCAGCTTATGGGACACCGGGGAGCTGTTTTTT.

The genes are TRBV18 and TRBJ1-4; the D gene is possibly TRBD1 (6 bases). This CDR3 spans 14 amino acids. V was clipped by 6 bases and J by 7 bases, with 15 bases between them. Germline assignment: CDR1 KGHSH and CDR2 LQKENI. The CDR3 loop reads CASSHPDSAEKLFF. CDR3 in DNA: TGTGCCAGCTCCCACCCGGACAGTGCTGAAAAACTGTTTTTT.

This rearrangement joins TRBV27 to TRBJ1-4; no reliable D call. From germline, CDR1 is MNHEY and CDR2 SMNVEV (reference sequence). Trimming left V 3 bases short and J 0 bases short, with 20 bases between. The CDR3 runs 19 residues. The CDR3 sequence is CASSFNSLNRDATNEKLFF. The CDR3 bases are TGTGCCAGCAGTTTTAACTCCCTTAATCGGGATGCAACTAATGAAAAACTGTTTTTT. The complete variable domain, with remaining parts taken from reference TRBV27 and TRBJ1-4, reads EAQVTQNPRYLITVTGKKLTVTCSQNMNHEYMSWYRQDPGLGLRQIYYSMNVEVTDKGDVPEGYKVSRKEKRNFPLILESPSPNQTSLYFCASSFNSLNRDATNEKLFFGSGTQLSVL.

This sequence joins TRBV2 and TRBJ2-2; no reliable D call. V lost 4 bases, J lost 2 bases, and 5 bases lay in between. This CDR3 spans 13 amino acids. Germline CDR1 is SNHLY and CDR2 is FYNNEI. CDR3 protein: CASSGGNTGELFF. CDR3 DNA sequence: TGTGCCAGCAGTGGGGGAAACACCGGGGAGCTGTTTTTT. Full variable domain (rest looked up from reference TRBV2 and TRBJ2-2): EPEVTQTPSHQVTQMGQEVILRCVPISNHLYFYWYRQILGQKVEFLVSFYNNEISEKSEIFDDQFSVERPDGSNFTLKIRSTKLEDSAMYFCASSGGNTGELFFGEGSRLTVL.